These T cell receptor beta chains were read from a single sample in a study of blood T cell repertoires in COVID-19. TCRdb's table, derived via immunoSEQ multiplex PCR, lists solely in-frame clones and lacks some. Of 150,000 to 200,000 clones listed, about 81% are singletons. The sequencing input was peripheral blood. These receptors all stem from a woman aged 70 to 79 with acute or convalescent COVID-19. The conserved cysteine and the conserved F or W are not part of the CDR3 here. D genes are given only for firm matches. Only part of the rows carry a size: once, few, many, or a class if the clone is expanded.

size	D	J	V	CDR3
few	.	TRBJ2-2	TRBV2	ASKEGYTGELF
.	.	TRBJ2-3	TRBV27	ASSLSRPGGEGNTQY
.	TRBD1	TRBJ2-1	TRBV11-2	ASSLSGTGIAYNEQF
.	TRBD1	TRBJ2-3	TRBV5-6	ASSRGQARTDTQY
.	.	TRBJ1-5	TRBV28	ASDRTSQPQH
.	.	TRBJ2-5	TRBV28	ASSPEGETQY
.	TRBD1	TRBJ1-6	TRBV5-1	ASSLLGQGSSYNSPLH
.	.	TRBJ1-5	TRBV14	ASSPEPNRRRQPQH
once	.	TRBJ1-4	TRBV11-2	ASSPGTTNEKLF
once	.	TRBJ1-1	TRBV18	ASSLHAGRDTEAF
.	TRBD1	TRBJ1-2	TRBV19	ASSSTGGAYGYT
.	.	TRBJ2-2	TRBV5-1	ASSLVFGGPGELF
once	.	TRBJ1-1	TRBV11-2	ASSLVSRANTEAF
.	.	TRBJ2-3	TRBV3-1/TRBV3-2	ASSQEWGPGTDTQY
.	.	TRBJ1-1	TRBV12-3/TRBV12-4	ASRRVEAF
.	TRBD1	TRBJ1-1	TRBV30	ALDRGENTEAF
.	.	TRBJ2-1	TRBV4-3	ASSQGWVGEFYNEQF
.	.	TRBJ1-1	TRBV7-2	ASSLAPGRTEAF
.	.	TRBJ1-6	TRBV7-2	ASSETGFSGSPLH
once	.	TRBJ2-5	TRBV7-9	ASSLDPGQETQY
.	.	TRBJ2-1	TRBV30	AWSVRGEQF
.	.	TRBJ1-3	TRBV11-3	ASSTVSGNTIY